This entry features one T cell receptor beta chain sequence. The read terminates 3 residues before the CDR3 end, so the remaining end is supplied by the germline J gene. TCRdb's table, derived via immunoSEQ multiplex PCR, lists solely in-frame clones and lacks some. The sample totals 20,000 to 25,000 clones. The data originate from a study of T cells in women clearing cervical HPV infection. Germline V lookup: CDR1 LGHNT, CDR2 FRNRAP. J gave up 2 bases and V 6 bases, and 4 bases lay outside the gene matches. The CDR3 contains 15 residues. V usage is TRBV12-5 and J usage is TRBJ2-6, with 7 bases aligning to TRBD1. The sequenced material came from blood buffy coat. This receptor was obtained from a woman between 18 and 70 years old with a cervical HPV16 infection that either progressed to CIN3+ or cleared (not recorded which). Incomplete CDR3 DNA: TGTGCTAGTGGCCCCACAGGGGCTGGGGCCAACGTC. Its translation: CASGPTGAGANV. The whole CDR3 reads CASGPTGAGANVLTF. Looking up the rest from reference TRBV12-5 and TRBJ2-6 gives the full variable domain: DARVTQTPRHKVTEMGQEVTMRCQPILGHNTVFWYRQTMMQGLELLAYFRNRAPLDDSGMPKDRFSAEMPDATLATLKIQPSEPRDSAVYFCASGPTGAGANVLTFGAGSRLTVL.